This TCR beta chain was recorded in a study of T cells after yellow fever vaccination. The wider study: It was SMART-Seq v4 Ultra Low Input that prepared the fractions with low cell numbers. Study findings and constraints: At approximately 96% for CD4 and approximately 89% for CD8, most primary-vaccination clones showed up again after the booster.

For TCR, cDNA came from 5'RACE template switching, which added a universal primer site and UMIs. TCRdb reprocessed the 5' RACE reads with MiXCR, giving one entry per CDR3 protein. The data show roughly 330,000 distinct CDR3 sequences, around 6.8% seen once. This CDR3 has 11 residues. Germline V CDR1 and CDR2: SQVTM, ANQGSEA. V was clipped by 6 bases and J by 9 bases, with 12 bases between them. Comment on this clonotype: Its antigen is unidentified.

This receptor was obtained from a man between 18 and 35 years old who received the YFV17D yellow fever vaccine. Source: PBMCs, taken roughly 46 days after the first yellow fever vaccination. The chain combines TRBV29-1 with TRBJ2-1; D tentatively fits TRBD1 or TRBD2 (5 bases each). The CDR3, as DNA: TGCAGCGTACGCAGGGACGGTGAGCAGTTCTTC. Its protein product is CSVRRDGEQFF.